Listed here are 20 T cell receptor beta chains from one sample, sequenced in a study of blood T cell repertoires in COVID-19. Produced via immunoSEQ multiplex PCR; TCRdb's table is partial and in-frame only. The data contain 250,000 or so clones, 85% of them seen just once; the ten biggest clones take up about 6.2%. Sequenced material: PBMCs or T cells enriched from blood (not recorded which). The receptors derive from a woman between 50 and 59 years old who had been exposed to COVID-19.

CDR3 sequence: CASSLSLTVNTEAFF. As DNA, the CDR3 is TGTGCCAGCAGCTTATCCCTGACAGTGAACACTGAAGCTTTCTTT. The chain is built from TRBV11-2 and TRBJ1-1; D might be TRBD1 (5 bases). There are 15 residues in the CDR3. Germline CDR1 SGHAT, CDR2 FQNNGV. The V and J ends lost 2 bases and 0 bases respectively, with 10 bases between them.

This clone has more than one count but fewer than ten. The V call is TRBV7-9, the J call TRBJ1-2, with TRBD1 matching over 9 bases. V gave up 0 bases and J gave up 7 bases; unmatched junction bases: 12. Germline CDR1 reads SEHNR; CDR2 reads FQNEAQ (reference sequence). The CDR3 has 17 amino acids. The CDR3 sequence is CASSLATGQGLGGGYTF. The CDR3 nucleotides are TGTGCCAGCAGCTTAGCCACGGGACAGGGACTTGGTGGTGGCTACACCTTC.

The chain couples TRBV5-4 to TRBJ1-2, with 9 bases matching TRBD1. The CDR3 is 14 amino acids. CDR1 is SGHNT and CDR2 is YYREEE in the germline V gene (reference sequence). The V gene end was trimmed by 4 bases and the J gene end by 5 bases; junction bases not matched to a gene: 6. The CDR3 sequence is CASSLGGQGYGYTF. CDR3 bases: TGTGCCAGCAGCCTGGGGGGACAGGGTTATGGCTACACCTTC.

The count of this clone is one. The rearrangement uses TRBV19 and TRBJ1-5, with 7 bases aligning to TRBD1. The CDR3 totals 17 residues. Germline loops: CDR1 LNHDA, CDR2 SQIVND (reference sequence). With 5 bases clipped from V and 4 bases from J, the junction kept 14 bases outside the gene matches. The CDR3 region is CASSLFAGTATNQPQHF. DNA of the CDR3: TGTGCCAGTAGTCTATTCGCGGGGACAGCTACAAATCAGCCCCAGCATTTT.

J is TRBJ2-2 and V is TRBV14; perhaps TRBD2 as D (6 bases). V lost 3 bases, J lost 3 bases, and 17 bases lay in between. The CDR3 has 17 residues. CDR1 is SGHDN, CDR2 FVKESK, per germline. The DNA of the CDR3 is TGTGCCAGCAGCCACCTAGTCGGGGCGGGGTACACCGGGGAGCTGTTTTTT. Protein sequence: CASSHLVGAGYTGELFF.

This clone was seen only once. The V call is TRBV18, the J call TRBJ2-7, with 7 bases fitting TRBD1. The germline V gene has CDR1 KGHSH and CDR2 LQKENI. The CDR3 is 14 amino acids. Trimming took 3 bases from V and 2 from J; bases not matched to a gene: 4. CDR3 DNA: TGTGCCAGCTCACCGGGACAGTCACCCTACGAGCAGTACTTC. This sequence encodes CASSPGQSPYEQYF.

This chain connects TRBV12-3 or TRBV12-4 to TRBJ2-1, with D unclear. The CDR3 spans 13 residues. Trimming removed 3 bases at V and 4 bases at J, with 7 bases between. The chain's CDR3 is CASSFVTYNEQFF. The CDR3 DNA follows: TGTGCCAGCAGTTTTGTTACTTACAATGAGCAGTTCTTC.

This rearrangement joins TRBV3-1 (or the pseudogene TRBV3-2) to TRBJ2-2; the D gene is possibly TRBD2 (5 bases). This CDR3 contains 16 residues. Trimming left V 5 bases short and J 5 bases short, with 18 bases between. Germline V lookup: CDR1 LGHDT, CDR2 YNNKEL (reference sequence). CDR3 in amino acids: CASSERAYRGTGELFF. The CDR3 DNA sequence: TGTGCCAGCAGCGAAAGGGCCTATCGAGGGACCGGGGAGCTGTTTTTT.

V usage is TRBV29-1 and J usage is TRBJ2-3, with 9 bases lining up with TRBD2. This CDR3 is 14 amino acids long. Germline V lookup: CDR1 SQVTM, CDR2 ANQGSEA. V shed 7 bases and J 1 base; nucleotides not matched to a gene: 6. CDR3 sequence reads: CSGGSSGGTDTQYF. As DNA, the CDR3 is TGCAGCGGAGGGTCTAGCGGGGGCACAGATACGCAGTATTTT.

The chain carries TRBV7-6 and TRBJ2-3; TRBD1 matches 7 bases. The germline V gene encodes CDR1 SGHVS and CDR2 FNYEAQ. After removal of 1 base from V and 2 bases from J, the junction contained 3 bases not matched to a gene. This CDR3 is 15 amino acids long. The CDR3, as DNA: TGTGCCAGCAGCTTAGGGACAGGATACACAGATACGCAGTATTTT. This gives the protein CASSLGTGYTDTQYF. The full variable domain, completed using reference TRBV7-6 and TRBJ2-3, is GAGVSQSPRYKVTKRGQDVALRCDPISGHVSLYWYRQALGQGPEFLTYFNYEAQQDKSGLPNDRFSAERPEGSISTLTIQRTEQRDSAMYRCASSLGTGYTDTQYFGPGTRLTVL.

The gene calls are TRBV10-2 and TRBJ2-7, with 10 bases matching TRBD2. Germline loops: CDR1 WSHSY, CDR2 SAAADI. V gave up 6 bases and J gave up 6 bases; unmatched junction bases: 8. This CDR3 region has 14 residues. The CDR3 spells CASRTAGGPGEQYF. The CDR3, as DNA: TGCGCCAGCAGGACAGCGGGGGGGCCGGGCGAGCAGTACTTC.

V is TRBV25-1 and J is TRBJ2-3; the match to TRBD2 covers 10 bases. CDR1 is MGHDK and CDR2 is SYGVNS in the germline V gene. V shed 5 bases, J shed 0 bases, and the junction held 8 bases outside the gene matches. The CDR3 has 17 residues. CDR3 sequence: CASSSNLAGASTDTQYF. The CDR3 DNA is TGTGCCAGCAGTTCAAACCTAGCGGGGGCGAGCACAGATACGCAGTATTTT. The full variable domain, with the rest looked up from reference TRBV25-1 and TRBJ2-3, is EADIYQTPRYLVIGTGKKITLECSQTMGHDKMYWYQQDPGMELHLIHYSYGVNSTEKGDLSSESTVSRIRTEHFPLTLESARPSHTSQYLCASSSNLAGASTDTQYFGPGTRLTVL.

The rearrangement links TRBV24-1 to TRBJ2-7; TRBD1 might be the D (6 bases). The V end lost 7 bases, the J end lost 2 bases, and 17 bases lay between the germline ends. The germline V gene has CDR1 KGHDR and CDR2 SFDVKD. The CDR3 sequence is 15 residues long. CDR3 sequence reads: CATRLRQDGTYEQYF. The CDR3, as DNA: TGTGCCACCAGGTTACGACAGGACGGGACCTACGAGCAGTACTTC.

V is TRBV3-1 (or the pseudogene TRBV3-2) and J is TRBJ2-1, with 10 bases matching TRBD2. Germline CDR1 and CDR2: LGHDT and YNNKEL (reference sequence). V shed 10 bases and J 10 bases; nucleotides not matched to a gene: 13. This CDR3 has 14 amino acids. For the CDR3, the DNA is TGTGCCACCAGTAGACTAGCGGGTATCTTGGAGCAGTTCTTC. This sequence encodes CATSRLAGILEQFF.

V and J are TRBV2 and TRBJ1-2, with 7 bases fitting TRBD1. Unmatched junction bases numbered 10, after V lost 8 bases and J lost 4 bases. The CDR3 runs 14 residues. CDR1 and CDR2 from the germline V gene are SNHLY and FYNNEI. CDR3 amino acids: CASRRQGLIYGYTF. CDR3 DNA sequence: TGTGCCAGCCGAAGACAGGGCTTGATCTATGGCTACACCTTC.

The chain has TRBV3-1 (or the pseudogene TRBV3-2) and TRBJ1-1; 8 bases are shared with TRBD1. Germline CDR1 is LGHDT and CDR2 is YNNKEL (reference sequence). V lost 4 bases, J lost 4 bases, and 8 bases stayed unmatched. The CDR3 contains 15 residues. Here the CDR3 reads CASSPRQGASTEAFF. The CDR3 DNA reads as TGTGCCAGCAGCCCGCGGCAGGGGGCAAGCACTGAAGCTTTCTTT.

This chain uses TRBV4-2 with TRBJ2-6; D remains ambiguous. The germline V gene has CDR1 LGHNA and CDR2 YNFKEQ. CDR3 length: 15 amino acids. Trimming took 4 bases from V and 0 from J, leaving 7 bases between them. CDR3 residues: CASSPQSSGANVLTF. CDR3 DNA: TGTGCCAGCAGCCCACAGAGCTCTGGGGCCAACGTCCTGACTTTC.

This chain connects TRBV28 to TRBJ1-2; 10 bases match TRBD1. The CDR3 loop spans 14 amino acids. The J segment lost 6 bases and the V segment lost 3 bases, leaving 4 bases of the junction unmatched. The germline CDR1 and CDR2 sequences are MDHEN and SYDVKM. Here the CDR3 reads CASSFLGTGDGYTF. Here the CDR3 DNA reads TGTGCCAGCAGTTTTCTTGGGACAGGGGATGGCTACACCTTC.

The chain carries TRBV30 and TRBJ1-5, with a tentative D call TRBD1 (5 bases). Trimming took 2 bases from V and 8 from J, leaving 16 bases between them. The CDR3 spans 14 residues. CDR1 GTSNPN and CDR2 SVGIG come from the germline V gene (reference sequence). The CDR3 DNA sequence: TGTGCCTGGAGTCTAGGGGCCGATCCTGAGCCCCAGCATTTT. It translates to CAWSLGADPEPQHF.

CDR3: CASRGGSYNEQFF. The CDR3 nucleotides read TGCGCCAGCAGGGGGGGGTCCTACAATGAGCAGTTCTTC. The chain links TRBV4-3 to TRBJ2-1; 7 nucleotides align to TRBD2. V trimming: 6 bases; J trimming: 1 base; junction bases outside the gene matches: 0. CDR3 length: 13 amino acids. The germline gives CDR1 LGHNA, CDR2 YSLEER.